This T cell receptor beta chain emerged from a study of identical twins. Healthy Caucasian individuals made up all the donors. MiXCR was run by TCRdb on the 5' RACE reads, yielding one entry per CDR3 protein. The repertoire holds roughly 1,500,000 distinct CDR3 sequences, with around a third as singletons. The table lists this clonotype with a count of one. The antigen remains unidentified. A read error may produce the germline difference seen at one junction end. Study results and caveats: Sequences that were beta out-of-frame showed weaker excess twin sharing. Models underpredicted monozygotic twin sharing of out-of-frame TCR alpha.

Germline CDR1 is MNHEY and CDR2 is SMNVEV (reference sequence). The CDR3 spans 13 residues. This receptor was taken from a newborn girl in good health. This chain connects TRBV27 to TRBJ2-5; no firm D call. The J call may not be correct, given that the DNA end is closer to TRBJ2-7. Sequencing was carried out using cord blood. In DNA, the CDR3 is TGTGCCGGCAGTTTTTCGTTGGGCTACGAGCAGTACTTC. It specifies CAGSFSLGYEQYF.